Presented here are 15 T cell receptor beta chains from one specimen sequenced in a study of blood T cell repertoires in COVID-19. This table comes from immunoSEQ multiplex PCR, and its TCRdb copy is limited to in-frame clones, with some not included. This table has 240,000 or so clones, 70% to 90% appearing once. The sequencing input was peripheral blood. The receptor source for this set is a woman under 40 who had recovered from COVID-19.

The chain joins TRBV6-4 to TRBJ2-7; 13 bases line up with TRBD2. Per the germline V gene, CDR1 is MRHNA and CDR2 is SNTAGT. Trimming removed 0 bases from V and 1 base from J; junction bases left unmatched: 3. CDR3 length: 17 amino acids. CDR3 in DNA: TGTGCCAGCAGTGACTCCGGACTAGCGGGGGAGTCCTACGAGCAGTACTTC. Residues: CASSDSGLAGESYEQYF.

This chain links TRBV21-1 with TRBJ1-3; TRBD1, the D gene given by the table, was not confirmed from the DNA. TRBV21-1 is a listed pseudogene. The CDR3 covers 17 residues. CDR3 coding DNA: TGTGCCAGCAGCAAAGGGGGCAGGGCGACCTCTGGAAACACCATATATTTT. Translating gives CASSKGGRATSGNTIYF.

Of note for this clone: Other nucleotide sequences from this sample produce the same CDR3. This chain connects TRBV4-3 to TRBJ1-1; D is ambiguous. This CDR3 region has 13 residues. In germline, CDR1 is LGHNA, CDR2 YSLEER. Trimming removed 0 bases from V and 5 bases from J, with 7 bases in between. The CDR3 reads CASSQDSRTEAFF. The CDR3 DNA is TGCGCCAGCAGCCAAGATAGTCGTACTGAAGCTTTCTTT.

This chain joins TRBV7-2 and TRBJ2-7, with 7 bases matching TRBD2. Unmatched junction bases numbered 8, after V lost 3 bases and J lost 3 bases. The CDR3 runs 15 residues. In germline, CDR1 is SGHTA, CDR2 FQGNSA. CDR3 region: CASSFHRDYFYEQYF. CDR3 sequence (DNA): TGTGCCAGCAGCTTCCACCGGGACTACTTCTACGAGCAGTACTTC.

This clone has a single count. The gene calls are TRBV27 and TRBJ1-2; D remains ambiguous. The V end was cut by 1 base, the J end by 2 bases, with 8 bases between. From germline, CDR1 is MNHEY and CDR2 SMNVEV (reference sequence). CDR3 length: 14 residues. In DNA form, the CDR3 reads TGTGCCAGCAGTTTATTAGCAGACAACTATGGCTACACCTTC. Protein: CASSLLADNYGYTF.

As DNA, the CDR3 is TGTGCCAGCAGCCGACTAGCGGGCACAGATACGCAGTATTTT. This sequence encodes CASSRLAGTDTQYF. The rearrangement uses TRBV14 and TRBJ2-3; TRBD2 matches 9 bases. The CDR3 contains 14 residues. J gave up 1 base and V 4 bases, and 0 bases lay outside the gene matches. Germline lookup yields CDR1 SGHDN and CDR2 FVKESK.

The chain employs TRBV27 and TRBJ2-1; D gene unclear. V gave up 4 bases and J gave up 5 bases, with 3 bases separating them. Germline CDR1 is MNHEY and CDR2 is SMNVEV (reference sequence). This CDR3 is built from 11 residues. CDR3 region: CASSYNNEQFF. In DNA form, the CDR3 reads TGTGCCAGCAGTTATAACAATGAGCAGTTCTTC.

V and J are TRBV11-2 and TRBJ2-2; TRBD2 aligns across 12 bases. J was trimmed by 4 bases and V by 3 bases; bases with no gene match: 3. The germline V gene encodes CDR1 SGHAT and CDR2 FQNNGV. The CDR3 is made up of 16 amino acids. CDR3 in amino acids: CASSFATSGSTGELFF. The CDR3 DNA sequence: TGTGCCAGCAGCTTTGCGACTAGCGGGAGCACCGGGGAGCTGTTTTTT.

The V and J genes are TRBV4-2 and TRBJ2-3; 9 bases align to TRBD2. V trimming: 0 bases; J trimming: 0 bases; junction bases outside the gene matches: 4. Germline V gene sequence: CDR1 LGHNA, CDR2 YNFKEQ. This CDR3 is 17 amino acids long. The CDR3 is CASSQDSGGASTDTQYF. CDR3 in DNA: TGTGCCAGCAGCCAAGATAGCGGGGGAGCTAGCACAGATACGCAGTATTTT.

CDR3 bases: TGTGCCAGCAGCTCGCGCTCCGGGGGGAACTATGGCTACACCTTC. Its translation is CASSSRSGGNYGYTF. V usage is TRBV9 and J usage is TRBJ1-2, with D possibly matching TRBD1 (5 bases). V lost 4 bases to trimming and J lost 2 bases, with 15 bases between them. This CDR3 has 15 residues. Germline CDR1 and CDR2: SGDLS and YYNGEE.

This CDR3 reads CASSQTVEGGKAFF. CDR3 bases: TGTGCCAGCAGCCAAACGGTTGAGGGGGGGAAAGCTTTCTTT. V is TRBV14 and J is TRBJ1-1; D perhaps matches TRBD1 (6 bases). The ends were cut back, 2 bases at V and 9 bases at J, with 16 bases in the middle. CDR3 length: 14 amino acids. Germline V gene data show CDR1 as SGHDN and CDR2 as FVKESK. Filled out from reference TRBV14 and TRBJ1-1, the complete variable domain reads EAGVTQFPSHSVIEKGQTVTLRCDPISGHDNLYWYRRVMGKEIKFLLHFVKESKQDESGMPNNRFLAERTGGTYSTLKVQPAELEDSGVYFCASSQTVEGGKAFFGQGTRLTVV.

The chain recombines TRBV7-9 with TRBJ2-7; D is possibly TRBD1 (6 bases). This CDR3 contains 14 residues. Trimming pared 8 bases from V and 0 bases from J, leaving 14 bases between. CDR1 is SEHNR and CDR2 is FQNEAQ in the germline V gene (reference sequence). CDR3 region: CASAGTKSSYEQYF. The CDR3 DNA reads TGTGCCAGCGCCGGGACAAAGAGCTCCTACGAGCAGTACTTC.

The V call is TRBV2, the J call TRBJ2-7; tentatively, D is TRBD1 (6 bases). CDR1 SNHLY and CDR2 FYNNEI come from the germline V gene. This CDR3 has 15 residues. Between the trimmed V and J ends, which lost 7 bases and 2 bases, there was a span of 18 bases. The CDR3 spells CASIIQGVGTYEQYF. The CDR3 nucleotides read TGTGCCAGCATAATACAGGGAGTTGGTACCTACGAGCAGTACTTC.

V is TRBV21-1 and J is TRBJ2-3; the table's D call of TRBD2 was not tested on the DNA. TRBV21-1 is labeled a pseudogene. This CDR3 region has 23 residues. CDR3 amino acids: CASSKERRLAGGHPPKLTDTQYF. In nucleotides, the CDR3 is TGTGCCAGCAGCAAAGAGAGGAGACTAGCGGGGGGTCACCCGCCCAAGCTCACAGATACGCAGTATTTT.

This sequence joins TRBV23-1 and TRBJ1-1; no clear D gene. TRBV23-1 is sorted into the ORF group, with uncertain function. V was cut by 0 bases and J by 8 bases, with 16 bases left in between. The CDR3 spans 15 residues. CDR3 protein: CASSQSLGRRWEAFF. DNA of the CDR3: TGCGCCAGCAGTCAATCCCTGGGCAGGAGGTGGGAAGCTTTCTTT.